The rows below give T cell receptor beta chains drawn from one sample of a study of cytomegalovirus exposure and HLA in healthy donors. TCRdb keeps only in-frame clones here, not all; method: immunoSEQ multiplex PCR. The sample lists about 120,000 clones, approximately 90% occurring once. The sequencing input was PBMCs. These receptors came from a young man in good health and CMV-seronegative. Both conserved end residues are part of each CDR3. The D gene is left open where the match is weak. The listing skips clone size in some rows; elsewhere it reads once, few, many or a size class.

J,D,size,V,CDR3,DNA
TRBJ2-7,TRBD1,.,TRBV27,CASSLQGAGEQYF,TGTGCCAGCAGTTTACAGGGGGCGGGCGAGCAGTACTTC
TRBJ1-4,TRBD1,.,TRBV18,CASSSRQGASNEKLFF,TGTGCCAGCTCATCCCGACAGGGGGCATCTAATGAAAAACTGTTTTTT
TRBJ2-4,.,.,TRBV11-2,CASSSTGTLNIQYF,TGTGCCAGCAGCTCAACCGGGACTCTAAACATTCAGTACTTC
TRBJ2-7,.,.,TRBV28,CASSLLSYEQYF,TGTGCCAGCAGTTTACTGTCGTACGAGCAGTACTTC
TRBJ2-1,TRBD2,.,TRBV6-5,CASSRSGGSYNEQFF,TGTGCCAGCAGTCGGAGCGGGGGCTCCTACAATGAGCAGTTCTTC
TRBJ1-5,TRBD1,.,TRBV2,CATHRGLEQPQHF,TGTGCCACACACAGGGGCTTGGAACAGCCCCAGCATTTT
TRBJ1-6,TRBD1,.,TRBV28,CASSTPGTGVSPLHF,TGTGCCAGCAGTACTCCCGGGACAGGAGTGTCACCCCTCCACTTT
TRBJ1-2,.,.,TRBV28,CASGLGQLRYGYTF,TGTGCCAGCGGCCTTGGACAATTAAGATATGGCTACACCTTC
TRBJ2-7,TRBD2,.,TRBV5-1,CASSPAEGSSGGLQQYF,TGCGCCAGCAGCCCGGCGGAGGGGTCTAGCGGGGGCCTACAGCAGTACTTC
TRBJ1-4,TRBD1,.,TRBV28,CASSLSGQGKDSNEKLFF,TGTGCCAGCAGTTTATCAGGACAGGGTAAAGACTCTAATGAAAAACTGTTTTTT
TRBJ1-4,.,.,TRBV9,CASSVGGGSGEKLFF,TGTGCCAGCAGCGTAGGCGGGGGAAGTGGAGAAAAACTGTTTTTT
TRBJ2-1,TRBD2,.,TRBV25-1,CASRLAGLGNEQFF,TGTGCCAGCAGACTAGCGGGACTGGGCAATGAGCAGTTCTTC
TRBJ2-7,TRBD1,.,TRBV6-1,CASSIQGGPYEQYF,TGTGCCAGCAGTATACAGGGGGGACCCTACGAGCAGTACTTC
TRBJ2-5,TRBD1,.,TRBV9,CASSAGTGGSETQYF,TGTGCCAGCAGCGCTGGGACAGGGGGCTCAGAGACCCAGTACTTC
TRBJ2-3,.,.,TRBV6-5,CASRAGDLGADTQYF,TGTGCCAGCAGGGCCGGTGACCTGGGGGCGGATACGCAGTATTTT
TRBJ2-2,.,.,TRBV6-1,CASPPEGFQAGELFF,TGTGCCAGCCCCCCAGAGGGCTTCCAGGCCGGGGAGCTGTTTTTT
TRBJ2-1,.,once,TRBV2,CASNLEPTIEQFF,TGTGCCAGCAATTTGGAACCGACAATTGAGCAGTTCTTC
TRBJ2-3,TRBD2,.,TRBV28,CASRPPGTSVPTDTQYF,TGTGCCAGCAGGCCCCCCGGGACTAGCGTTCCAACAGATACGCAGTATTTT
TRBJ1-5,TRBD1,once,TRBV2,CASSEVWVDRVGNQPQHF,TGTGCCAGCAGTGAGGTATGGGTTGACAGGGTAGGCAATCAGCCCCAGCATTTT
TRBJ1-5,.,.,TRBV6-5,CASSYTPENQPQHF,TGTGCCAGCAGTTACACGCCAGAAAATCAGCCCCAGCATTTT
TRBJ2-1,TRBD1,.,TRBV7-9,CASSLLRGQGNEQFF,TGTGCCAGCAGCTTATTGCGCGGACAGGGGAATGAGCAGTTCTTC
TRBJ2-1,TRBD2,.,TRBV7-2,CASSPRGLAGMVEQFF,TGTGCCAGCAGCCCCCGAGGACTAGCGGGGATGGTTGAGCAGTTCTTC
TRBJ1-3,TRBD1,.,TRBV7-2,CASSFYLKNRGSGNTIYF,TGTGCCAGCAGCTTTTACCTTAAAAACAGGGGTTCGGGAAACACCATATATTTT
TRBJ1-4,.,.,TRBV4-1,CASSPLPGQRNEKLFF,TGCGCCAGCAGCCCCCTCCCCGGACAGAGAAATGAAAAACTGTTTTTT
TRBJ2-7,.,.,TRBV4-1,CASREYGESEQYF,TGCGCCAGCAGGGAGTACGGGGAGAGCGAGCAGTACTTC
TRBJ2-5,.,.,TRBV4-2,CASSQELGTRGEETQYF,TGTGCCAGCAGCCAGGAACTAGGGACACGAGGCGAAGAGACCCAGTACTTC
TRBJ1-1,TRBD1,.,TRBV30,CAWAGQGEAFF,TGTGCCTGGGCCGGACAGGGTGAAGCTTTCTTT
TRBJ2-2,.,.,TRBV2,CASSESFLGAGVLTTGELFF,TGTGCCAGCAGTGAATCTTTTCTTGGGGCAGGAGTATTGACCACCGGGGAGCTGTTTTTT
TRBJ2-1,TRBD2,.,TRBV4-1,CASTRLAGGLEQFF,TGCGCCAGCACCCGCCTAGCGGGGGGGCTTGAGCAGTTCTTC
TRBJ2-7,TRBD1,.,TRBV5-1,CASSLGQGIYEQYF,TGCGCCAGCAGCTTGGGACAGGGAATATACGAGCAGTACTTC